The clone carrying this T cell receptor beta chain has ten or more counts. Its antigen is not known. The data belong to a study of T cells after yellow fever vaccination. Across the whole study: Those fractions that held only low numbers of cells were prepared using the SMART-Seq v4 Ultra Low Input RNA kit.

The study's findings and limits: The CD4 compartment and the CD8 compartment contained a small share of clonotypes in common. Reappearing after the booster were most of the clones from primary vaccination (around 96% CD4, approximately 88% CD8).

Between the trimmed V and J ends, which lost 2 bases and 5 bases, there was a span of 19 bases. The V gene's germline CDR1 is SGDLS and CDR2 YYNGEE. This CDR3 region has 16 residues. As TCR cDNA was made by 5'RACE template switching, a universal primer site and UMIs were added. A single record per CDR3 protein comes from TCRdb applying MiXCR to the 5' RACE reads. This table holds 25,000 to 35,000 distinct CDR3 sequences, around 4.8% found once. The source of this sequence is a man aged 25 to 40 who received the YFV17D yellow fever vaccine. Specimen: CD8+ T cells sorted from PBMCs, collected 5 days after the yellow fever booster vaccination. V usage is TRBV9 and J usage is TRBJ2-5, with D perhaps TRBD2 (5 bases). The CDR3 bases are TGTGCCAGCAGCGTGCGCGGAGAGGGAACTTGGGAGACCCAGTACTTC. Amino acids: CASSVRGEGTWETQYF.